This TCR beta chain was documented in a study of blood T cell repertoires in COVID-19. At the level of the study: Acute-phase and convalescent COVID-19 samples originated in the United States, Italy and Spain. Sources were T cells, B-cell-depleted T cells, or PBMCs; the material itself was cDNA or gDNA.

This CDR3 contains 17 residues. The V gene's germline CDR1 is LGHNA and CDR2 YSLEER. Unmatched junction bases numbered 15, after V lost 3 bases and J lost 7 bases. Original data processing: Estimation of nucleated cell counts was performed using reference gene primer amplification. Repertoires were generated with immunoSEQ multiplex PCR, while TCRdb's copy carries only in-frame clones and drops some. Clone size and the V and J calls come from that table; the DNA yielded D and trimming. Of 260,000 or so clones listed, approximately 88% are singletons. This clone showed up just once. What was sequenced was peripheral blood. The source is a human donor in a cohort sampled during active COVID-19. This sequence joins TRBV4-3 and TRBJ2-7, with 10 nucleotides matching TRBD1. CDR3 coding DNA: TGCGCCAGCAGCCAGGGGGTTTGGGGACAGGGGAAGTGGGAGCAGTACTTC. Translating it yields CASSQGVWGQGKWEQYF.